Sequencing of this TCR beta chain was carried out in a study of response to subunit inactivated influenza vaccine. MiXCR, applied by TCRdb to the RT-PCR reads, yields one record per CDR3 protein. The sample shows hundreds of thousands of distinct CDR3 sequences, approximately 10% of them seen only once. The same sample was also studied in work on T cells expressing NK-cell markers. That study reports: With UMIs, 5'RACE template switching was used to make TCR beta cDNA.

The sequenced sample was PBMCs from blood, obtained on the day of vaccination. The source is a man aged 45-60 years who received an inactivated influenza vaccine.

The CDR3: CSAARDPYEQYF. CDR3 DNA sequence: TGCAGTGCGGCTAGAGATCCCTACGAGCAGTACTTC. The rearrangement uses TRBV20-1 and TRBJ2-7; unclear D gene. Germline CDR1 and CDR2: DFQATT and SNEGSKA (reference sequence). There are 12 residues in the CDR3. V gave up 6 bases and J gave up 2 bases, with 11 bases separating them.